This T cell receptor (beta chain) appears in the sequencing data of a study of neoadjuvant anti-PD-1 for oral cavity cancer. V lost 3 bases and J lost 6, with 9 bases in between. The CDR3 spans 12 residues. Germline V lookup: CDR1 KGHSH, CDR2 LQKENI. Clones were read by immunoSEQ multiplex PCR, and TCRdb kept only the in-frame ones, dropping some. The sample has tens of thousands of clones, approximately 82% seen once. The TCR comes from a person aged 35-79 years with oral cavity squamous cell carcinoma. The specimen was PBMCs, collected before nivolumab (anti-PD-1) treatment. V is TRBV18 and J is TRBJ2-7; D unresolved. CDR3 in DNA: TGTGCCAGCTCACCCCCCATGGGCGAGCAGTACTTC. Translating it yields CASSPPMGEQYF.